This TCR beta chain came from a study of patients and donors after allogeneic stem cell transplantation. Each CDR3 protein is one row after TCRdb ran MiXCR on the RT-PCR reads. This repertoire shows about 960,000 distinct CDR3 sequences, 18% found once; its top ten account for 5% to 7.5%. This clonotype came up a few times. The CDR3 is 15 residues long. Unmatched junction bases numbered 11, after V lost 7 bases and J lost 4 bases. In germline, CDR1 is SGHRS, CDR2 YFSETQ. Sequenced input: blood, either unsorted or a sorted T cell fraction (not recorded which). This chain links TRBV5-1 with TRBJ2-1; 7 bases align to TRBD2. This TCR was sampled from a human donor who was either an allogeneic HSCT recipient or a stem cell or donor lymphocyte infusion donor (not recorded which). It is not recorded whose cells these are; they may come from a transplant donor. CDR3 in DNA: TGCGCCAGCCAGTCGACGGGAGGTGGTTACAATGAGCAGTTCTTC. Translated: CASQSTGGGYNEQFF.